This note documents a single TCR beta chain sequence. These data originate in a study of blood T cell repertoires in COVID-19. Study summary: COVID-19 samples, acute and convalescent, were from the United States, Italy and Spain. PBMCs, B-cell-depleted T cells, or T cells were the source of the cDNA or gDNA that made up the material.

Under the authors' procedure: Using reference gene primer amplification, nucleated cell counts were estimated. Method: immunoSEQ multiplex PCR; TCRdb's copy keeps in-frame clones and lacks some. The DNA was the basis for D and trimming; V, J and clone size are from that table. Of roughly 83,000 clones listed, approximately 86% are singletons. V was clipped by 0 bases and J by 2 bases, with 6 bases between them. Germline V CDR1 and CDR2: SGHRS, YFSETQ. There are 14 residues in the CDR3. The origin of this receptor is a man at least 80 years old with active or convalescent COVID-19. The chain employs TRBV5-1 and TRBJ1-5, with D perhaps matching TRBD1 (6 bases). The source material was peripheral blood. CDR3 region: CASSLAGGNQPQHF. DNA for the CDR3: TGCGCCAGCAGCTTGGCAGGGGGCAATCAGCCCCAGCATTTT.